Following are 25 T cell receptor beta chains from one sample sequenced in a study of neurological immune-mediated disorders. TCRdb called the 5' RACE reads again in MiXCR, with one record for every CDR3 protein. Of about 38,000 distinct CDR3 sequences listed, more than 4.5% are singletons. Sequenced material: CD4+ T cells from blood. The receptors originated from a man aged 18 to 29 in good health.

This clonotype was seen many times. J is TRBJ2-2 and V is TRBV4-2; no reliable D call. The germline V gene has CDR1 LGHNA and CDR2 YNFKEQ. Trimming removed 0 bases from V and 1 base from J, with 6 bases in between. The CDR3 consists of 15 residues. The CDR3 bases are TGTGCCAGCAGCCAAGAGAACTGGAACACCGGGGAGCTGTTTTTT. It specifies CASSQENWNTGELFF.

This clonotype was counted many times. This sequence joins TRBV7-6 and TRBJ2-1; 11 bases agree with TRBD2. CDR3 length: 16 amino acids. With V trimmed by 5 bases and J by 4 bases, 7 bases remained unmatched. Germline CDR1 is SGHVS and CDR2 is FNYEAQ. The CDR3 DNA reads TGTGCCAGCAGCCCTTTTTTAGCGGGGGGGTACAATGAGCAGTTCTTC. Translation gives CASSPFLAGGYNEQFF.

This clonotype was counted at least ten times. The J gene is TRBJ2-5, the V gene TRBV4-2; 9 bases match TRBD1. The V and J ends lost 6 bases and 1 base, in that order; junction bases with no gene match: 6. CDR1 and CDR2 (germline): LGHNA, YNFKEQ. The CDR3 runs to 15 residues. CDR3 in DNA: TGTGCCAGCAGTCCCCGACAGGGGGTCCAAGAGACCCAGTACTTC. Translated, it gives CASSPRQGVQETQYF.

This clonotype has ten or more counts. The rearrangement links TRBV27 to TRBJ2-1; 9 bases fit TRBD2. From germline, CDR1 is MNHEY and CDR2 SMNVEV (reference sequence). The CDR3 is made up of 17 amino acids. The trim removed 2 bases at V and 6 bases at J, leaving 11 bases unmatched. The chain's CDR3 is CASSLTSGGTSVNEQFF. The CDR3 bases are TGTGCCAGCAGTTTAACGAGCGGGGGGACCTCTGTCAATGAGCAGTTCTTC.

This clonotype appeared many times. This chain joins TRBV5-1 and TRBJ2-5, with 10 bases fitting TRBD2. Germline loops: CDR1 SGHRS, CDR2 YFSETQ. There are 16 residues in the CDR3. J gave up 1 base and V 5 bases, and 8 bases lay outside the gene matches. CDR3 sequence: CASSLTSGAVQETQYF. Here the CDR3 DNA reads TGCGCCAGCAGTTTAACTAGCGGGGCTGTCCAAGAGACCCAGTACTTC.

Many counts were recorded for this clonotype. The rearrangement links TRBV24-1 to TRBJ1-5; D not certain. Germline V lookup: CDR1 KGHDR, CDR2 SFDVKD. The CDR3 length is 16 residues. Between the trimmed V and J ends, which lost 6 bases and 1 base, there was a span of 15 bases. In DNA form, the CDR3 reads TGTGCCACCAGTAACGGTCGCAAAGACAGCAATCAGCCCCAGCATTTT. Translating it yields CATSNGRKDSNQPQHF.

This clonotype was counted many times. The rearrangement joins TRBV12-3 or TRBV12-4 to TRBJ1-2; D gene unclear. The CDR3 sequence is 13 residues long. Trimming stripped 6 bases from V and 10 bases from J, with 18 bases between. The CDR3 reads CASRPYSVTAYTF. The DNA for the CDR3 is TGTGCCAGCAGACCCTACTCAGTGACCGCCTACACCTTC.

Many counts were recorded for this clonotype. The rearrangement uses TRBV28 and TRBJ2-1; D gene uncertain. V lost 6 bases, J lost 8 bases, and 17 bases lay in between. The CDR3 is 14 residues long. CDR1 is MDHEN and CDR2 is SYDVKM in the germline V gene. The CDR3 DNA reads TGTGCCAGCAGAGTCTCAAATCTAGTCGATGAGCAGTTCTTC. The encoded protein is CASRVSNLVDEQFF.

About this clonotype itself: It may be a read error: a sequence one base away is much more abundant. V usage is TRBV19 and J usage is TRBJ1-2, with 10 bases fitting TRBD1. The CDR3 totals 16 residues. Per germline, CDR1 LNHDA and CDR2 SQIVND (reference sequence). The CDR3 loop is CASVAGPGQGNYGYAF. CDR3 sequence (DNA): TGTGCCAGTGTCGCGGGTCCGGGACAGGGGAACTATGGCTACGCCTTC.

This clonotype was picked up many times. V usage is TRBV5-1 and J usage is TRBJ1-1, with D tentatively TRBD1 (6 bases). V was cut by 3 bases and J by 0 bases, with 12 bases left in between. The CDR3 totals 15 residues. Germline CDR1 reads SGHRS; CDR2 reads YFSETQ. The CDR3 nucleotides are TGCGCCAGCAGCTCACAGGGACACCTGAACACTGAAGCTTTCTTT. Amino acid sequence: CASSSQGHLNTEAFF.

This clonotype was counted many times. This chain joins TRBV12-3 or TRBV12-4 and TRBJ1-1; unclear D gene. The CDR3 is made up of 13 amino acids. Trimming removed 3 bases at V and 0 bases at J, with 5 bases between. The CDR3: CASSFGMNTEAFF. The CDR3, as DNA: TGTGCCAGCAGTTTCGGCATGAACACTGAAGCTTTCTTT.

In this sample, this clonotype turned up many times. V gene TRBV5-1 combines with J gene TRBJ1-6; D unresolved. The CDR3 runs to 17 residues. Per the germline V gene, CDR1 is SGHRS and CDR2 is YFSETQ. Trimming removed 1 base from V and 0 bases from J, with 11 bases in between. The CDR3 here is CASSLLGGSSYNSPLHF. The CDR3 DNA sequence: TGCGCCAGCAGCTTGCTAGGAGGGAGCTCCTATAATTCACCCCTCCACTTT.

This clonotype was detected many times. This chain uses TRBV5-1 with TRBJ2-5; the match to TRBD2 covers 9 bases. This CDR3 region has 17 residues. The junction had 12 bases not matched to a gene; V was cut back by 5 bases and J by 1 base. Per the germline V gene, CDR1 is SGHRS and CDR2 is YFSETQ. The CDR3, as DNA: TGCGCCAGCAGTCCCGTATTAAGCGGGGGGACCCAAGAGACCCAGTACTTC. Protein: CASSPVLSGGTQETQYF.

In its sample, this clonotype was seen many times. This sequence joins TRBV5-1 and TRBJ1-2; D is undetermined. The CDR3 has 15 amino acids. V dropped 0 bases and J dropped 6 bases, with 15 bases sitting between them. Looked up from germline, CDR1 is SGHRS and CDR2 is YFSETQ. The CDR3: CASSLDRGEAHGYTF. In DNA form, the CDR3 reads TGCGCCAGCAGCTTGGACCGGGGTGAGGCACATGGCTACACCTTC.

In this sample, this clonotype turned up many times. This chain connects TRBV7-8 to TRBJ2-1, with 8 bases that match TRBD2. This CDR3 comprises 16 residues. The junction had 14 bases not matched to a gene; V was cut back by 5 bases and J by 8 bases. CDR1 is SGHVS and CDR2 is FQNEAQ in the germline V gene. The CDR3 bases are TGTGCCAGCAGCCGAACTCCGGGGGGGCGGTCCGATGAGCAGTTCTTC. Its translation is CASSRTPGGRSDEQFF.

This clonotype was counted ten times or more. The chain recombines TRBV5-1 with TRBJ2-3, with no clear D. The germline gives CDR1 SGHRS, CDR2 YFSETQ. Trimming took 0 bases from V and 5 from J, leaving 10 bases between them. This CDR3 is built from 14 residues. CDR3 protein: CASSLESRRDTQYF. The CDR3 DNA is TGCGCCAGCAGCTTGGAGAGCCGGCGAGATACGCAGTATTTT. The entire variable domain, with the rest obtained from reference TRBV5-1 and TRBJ2-3, is as follows: KAGVTQTPRYLIKTRGQQVTLSCSPISGHRSVSWYQQTPGQGLQFLFEYFSETQRNKGNFPGRFSGRQFSNSRSEMNVSTLELGDSALYLCASSLESRRDTQYFGPGTRLTVL.

This clonotype has at least ten counts. This rearrangement joins TRBV24-1 to TRBJ1-2; 9 bases map to TRBD1. The CDR3 consists of 13 residues. V dropped 4 bases and J dropped 8; count of bases not matched to a gene: 4. The germline gives CDR1 KGHDR, CDR2 SFDVKD. The CDR3 here is CATSDGTGRGYTF. The CDR3 DNA is TGTGCCACCAGTGACGGGACAGGGCGCGGCTACACCTTC.

This clonotype was found many times. V is TRBV5-1 and J is TRBJ1-4, with D unclear. CDR3 size: 15 residues. V lost 0 bases, J lost 3 bases, and 9 bases lay in between. CDR1 and CDR2 from the germline V gene are SGHRS and YFSETQ. CDR3 nucleotide sequence: TGCGCCAGCAGCTTGGTCATGGGGTCTAATGAAAAACTGTTTTTT. This translates into CASSLVMGSNEKLFF.

In this sample, this clonotype turned up many times. The CDR3 reads CASSLRREQFF. CDR3 bases: TGTGCCAGCAGCTTGAGAAGGGAGCAGTTCTTC. The rearrangement joins TRBV5-6 to TRBJ2-1; D not resolved. In germline, CDR1 is SGHDT, CDR2 YYEEEE. The CDR3 spans 11 residues. The V gene lost 1 base and the J gene lost 10 bases, with 6 bases spanning the gap.

This clonotype was seen repeatedly, ten times or more. This chain joins TRBV20-1 and TRBJ1-1, with D perhaps TRBD1 (6 bases). The CDR3 extends over 13 amino acids. The germline CDR1 and CDR2 sequences are DFQATT and SNEGSKA (reference sequence). V gave up 3 bases and J gave up 2 bases, with 10 bases separating them. CDR3 region: CSASPGANTEAFF. CDR3 in DNA: TGCAGTGCTAGCCCAGGGGCTAACACTGAAGCTTTCTTT.

This clonotype was seen ten or more times. V and J are TRBV5-1 and TRBJ1-1, with no clear D. Germline CDR1 reads SGHRS; CDR2 reads YFSETQ. The V end lost 0 bases, the J end lost 2 bases, and 11 bases lay between the germline ends. CDR3 length equals 15 residues. CDR3 protein: CASSLGVDSNTEAFF. Written as DNA, the CDR3 is TGCGCCAGCAGCTTGGGGGTGGACTCTAACACTGAAGCTTTCTTT.

This clonotype has at least ten counts. This chain connects TRBV27 to TRBJ1-6; D is ambiguous. This CDR3 is built from 16 residues. CDR1 is MNHEY and CDR2 is SMNVEV in the germline V gene (reference sequence). The germline V and J ends were trimmed by 1 base and 5 bases, with 12 bases remaining between them. CDR3 in amino acids: CASSLLAPLDNSPLHF. In DNA form, the CDR3 reads TGTGCCAGCAGTTTATTGGCTCCCCTCGATAATTCACCCCTCCACTTT.

This clonotype was seen many times. The chain links TRBV6-5 to TRBJ1-1, with D perhaps matching TRBD1 (6 bases). This CDR3 has 13 residues. The germline CDR1 and CDR2 sequences are MNHEY and SVGAGI. Trimming stripped 4 bases from V and 2 bases from J, with 8 bases between. The CDR3 sequence: CASSLQGNTEAFF. The CDR3 nucleotides are TGTGCCAGCAGTTTACAGGGAAACACTGAAGCTTTCTTT.

This clonotype was counted ten times or more. The chain recombines TRBV6-5 with TRBJ2-3, with 7 nucleotides matching TRBD1. From germline, CDR1 is MNHEY and CDR2 SVGAGI. The CDR3 consists of 15 residues. The trim removed 10 bases at V and 3 bases at J, leaving 13 bases unmatched. The CDR3 bases are TGTGCCACCTGTGACGCAGGGGGTAGGACAGATACGCAGTATTTT. This sequence encodes CATCDAGGRTDTQYF.

This clonotype was seen at least ten times. The chain joins TRBV3-1 to TRBJ2-7; D gene uncertain. The ends were cut back, 1 base at V and 6 bases at J, with 7 bases in the middle. Germline CDR1 is LGHDT and CDR2 is YNNKEL (reference sequence). The CDR3 is made up of 12 amino acids. CDR3 protein: CASSQADAEQYF. The CDR3 DNA reads TGTGCCAGCAGCCAAGCGGACGCCGAGCAGTACTTC.